The T cell receptor (beta chain) described here comes from a study of CD8 T cells in ankylosing spondylitis. This clonotype was observed many times. Via MiXCR, TCRdb re-called the 5' RACE reads, giving one row per CDR3 protein. Here the sample spans 240,000 or so distinct CDR3 sequences, around 9.2% being singletons. What was sequenced was blood, either unsorted or a sorted T cell fraction (not recorded which). The sequence was obtained from a male donor with ankylosing spondylitis or in good health (not recorded which).

The CDR3 coding sequence is TGCAGTGGCACGGGACAGTCCTACGAGCAGTACTTC. Amino acid sequence: CSGTGQSYEQYF. The rearrangement links TRBV20-1 to TRBJ2-7; TRBD1 agrees at 7 bases. The CDR3 contains 12 residues. V lost 7 bases to trimming and J lost 1 base; unmatched junction nucleotides: 4. Germline V lookup: CDR1 DFQATT, CDR2 SNEGSKA (reference sequence).